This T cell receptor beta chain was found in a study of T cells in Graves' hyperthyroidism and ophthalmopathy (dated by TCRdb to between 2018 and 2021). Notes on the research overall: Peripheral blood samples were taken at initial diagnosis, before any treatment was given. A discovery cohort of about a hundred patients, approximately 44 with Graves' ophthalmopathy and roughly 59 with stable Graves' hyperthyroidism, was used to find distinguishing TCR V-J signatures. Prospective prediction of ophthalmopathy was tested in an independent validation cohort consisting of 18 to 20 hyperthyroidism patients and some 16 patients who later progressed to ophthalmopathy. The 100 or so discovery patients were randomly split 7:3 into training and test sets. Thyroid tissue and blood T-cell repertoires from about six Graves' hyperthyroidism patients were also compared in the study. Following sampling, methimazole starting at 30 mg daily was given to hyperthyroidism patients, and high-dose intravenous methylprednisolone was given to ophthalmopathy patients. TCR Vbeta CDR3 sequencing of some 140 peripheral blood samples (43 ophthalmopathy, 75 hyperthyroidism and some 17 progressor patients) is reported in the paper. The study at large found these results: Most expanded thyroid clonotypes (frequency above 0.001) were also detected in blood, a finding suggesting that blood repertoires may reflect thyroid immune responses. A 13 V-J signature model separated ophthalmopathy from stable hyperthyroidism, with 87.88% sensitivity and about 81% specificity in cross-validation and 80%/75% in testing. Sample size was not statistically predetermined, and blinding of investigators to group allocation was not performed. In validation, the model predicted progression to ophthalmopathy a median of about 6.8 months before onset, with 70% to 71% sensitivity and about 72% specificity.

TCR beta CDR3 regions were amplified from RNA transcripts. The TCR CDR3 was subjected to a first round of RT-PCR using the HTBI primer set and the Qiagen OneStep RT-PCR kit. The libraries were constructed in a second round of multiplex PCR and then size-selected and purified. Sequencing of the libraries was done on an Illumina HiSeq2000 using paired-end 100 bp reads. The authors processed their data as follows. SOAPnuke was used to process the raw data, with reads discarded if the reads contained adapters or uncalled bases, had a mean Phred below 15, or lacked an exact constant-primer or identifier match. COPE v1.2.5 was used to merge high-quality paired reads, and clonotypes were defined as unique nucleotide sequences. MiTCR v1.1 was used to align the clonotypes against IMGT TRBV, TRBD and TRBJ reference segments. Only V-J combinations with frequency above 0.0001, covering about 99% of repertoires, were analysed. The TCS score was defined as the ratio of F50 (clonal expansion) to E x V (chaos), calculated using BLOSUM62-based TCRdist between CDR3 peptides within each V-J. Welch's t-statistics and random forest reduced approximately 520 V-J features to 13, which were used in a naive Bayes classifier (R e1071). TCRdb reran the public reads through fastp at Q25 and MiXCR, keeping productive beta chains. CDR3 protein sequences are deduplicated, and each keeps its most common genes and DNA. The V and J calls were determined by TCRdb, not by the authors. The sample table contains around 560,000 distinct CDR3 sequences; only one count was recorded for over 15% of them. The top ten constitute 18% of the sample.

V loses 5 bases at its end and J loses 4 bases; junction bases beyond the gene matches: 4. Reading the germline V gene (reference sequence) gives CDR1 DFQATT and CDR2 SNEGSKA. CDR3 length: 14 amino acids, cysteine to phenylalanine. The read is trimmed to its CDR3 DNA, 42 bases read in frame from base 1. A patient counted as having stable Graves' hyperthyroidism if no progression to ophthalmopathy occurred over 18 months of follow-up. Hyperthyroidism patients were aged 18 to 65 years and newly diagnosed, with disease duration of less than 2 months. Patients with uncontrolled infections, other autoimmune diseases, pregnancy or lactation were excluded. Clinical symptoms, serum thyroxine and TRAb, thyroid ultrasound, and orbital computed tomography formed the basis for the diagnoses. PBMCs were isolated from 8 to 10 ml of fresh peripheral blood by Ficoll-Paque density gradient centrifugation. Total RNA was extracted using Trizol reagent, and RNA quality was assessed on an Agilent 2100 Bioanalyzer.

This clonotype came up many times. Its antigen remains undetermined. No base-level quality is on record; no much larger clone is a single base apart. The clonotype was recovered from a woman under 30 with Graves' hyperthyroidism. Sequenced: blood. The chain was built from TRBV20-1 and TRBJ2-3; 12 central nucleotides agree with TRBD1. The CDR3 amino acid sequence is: CSAAGTGGPDTQYF. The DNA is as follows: TGCAGTGCTGCCGGGACAGGGGGCCCAGATACGCAGTATTTT.